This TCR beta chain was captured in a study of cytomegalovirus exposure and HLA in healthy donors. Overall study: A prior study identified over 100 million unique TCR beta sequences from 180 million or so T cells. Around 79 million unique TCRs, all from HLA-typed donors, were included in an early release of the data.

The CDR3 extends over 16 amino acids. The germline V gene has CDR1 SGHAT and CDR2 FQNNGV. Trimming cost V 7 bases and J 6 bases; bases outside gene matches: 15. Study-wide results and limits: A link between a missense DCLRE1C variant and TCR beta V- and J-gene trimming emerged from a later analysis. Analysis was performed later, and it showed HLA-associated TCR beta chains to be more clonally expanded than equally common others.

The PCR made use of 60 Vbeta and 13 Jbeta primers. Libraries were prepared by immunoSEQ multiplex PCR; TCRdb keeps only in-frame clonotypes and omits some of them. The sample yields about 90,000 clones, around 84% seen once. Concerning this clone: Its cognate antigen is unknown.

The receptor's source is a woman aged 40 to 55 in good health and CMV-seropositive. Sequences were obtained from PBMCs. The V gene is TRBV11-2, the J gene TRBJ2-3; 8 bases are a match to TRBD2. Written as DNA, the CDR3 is TGTGCCAGCAACCCTTCGGGGGGGCTAGTCATGGATACGCAGTATTTT. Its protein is CASNPSGGLVMDTQYF.